The entry below describes one TCR beta chain. The antigen is undetermined. This entry comes from a study of shared clonotypes between healthy human individuals. Study results and limitations: As a rule, naive subsets had a larger estimated richness than memory subsets. Sequencing depth was expected to affect clonotype sharing among donors.

Deep was the level at which the assay was run. Profiled with immunoSEQ multiplex PCR; TCRdb holds only in-frame clones, not every one. Of approximately 980,000 clones listed, 76% were seen once; the top ten hold roughly 1.5%. Per the germline V gene, CDR1 is SGHNT and CDR2 is YYREEE (reference sequence). The CDR3 has 17 amino acids. Trimming at V came to 0 bases and at J to 2 bases, leaving 8 bases not matched to a gene. Sample: memory CD4+ T cells sorted from blood. The subset is: CD45RA-negative fraction. The TCR comes from a man between 18 and 29 years old in good health. This chain connects TRBV5-4 to TRBJ2-1, with 7 positions matching TRBD2. CDR3 nucleotides: TGTGCCAGCAGCTTGGGCGTCGGCGGGGGACCCTACAATGAGCAGTTCTTC. Protein: CASSLGVGGGPYNEQFF.